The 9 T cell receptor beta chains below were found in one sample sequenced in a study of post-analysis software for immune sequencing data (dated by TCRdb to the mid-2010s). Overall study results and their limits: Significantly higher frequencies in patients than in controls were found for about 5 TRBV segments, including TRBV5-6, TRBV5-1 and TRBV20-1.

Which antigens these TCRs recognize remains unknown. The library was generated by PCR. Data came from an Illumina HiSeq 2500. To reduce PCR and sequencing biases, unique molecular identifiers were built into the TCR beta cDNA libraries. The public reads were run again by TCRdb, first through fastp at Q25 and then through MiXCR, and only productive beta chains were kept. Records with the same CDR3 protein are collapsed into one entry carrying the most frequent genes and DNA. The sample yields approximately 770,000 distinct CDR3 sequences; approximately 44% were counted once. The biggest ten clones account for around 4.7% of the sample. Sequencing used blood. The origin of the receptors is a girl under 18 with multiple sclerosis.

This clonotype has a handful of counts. CDR3 sequence (DNA): TGCAGTGCTGCACGACTAGCGGGAGGCGGAGATACGCAGTATTTT. This codes for CSAARLAGGGDTQYF. J is TRBJ2-3 and V is TRBV20-1; 13 positions agree with TRBD2. V lost 5 bases to trimming and J lost 5 bases; unmatched junction nucleotides: 7. Germline assignment: CDR1 DFQATT and CDR2 SNEGSKA (reference sequence). This CDR3 spans 15 amino acids.

CDR3 region: CAISTSGRTETQYF. CDR3 coding DNA: TGTGCCATCAGTACTAGCGGGAGGACCGAGACCCAGTACTTC. This sequence joins TRBV10-3 and TRBJ2-5, with 12 nucleotides matching TRBD2. This CDR3 has 14 residues. CDR1 is ENHRY, CDR2 SYGVKD, per germline. The V gene end was trimmed by 5 bases and the J gene end by 5 bases; junction bases not matched to a gene: 3.

CDR3 bases: TGCGCCAGCAGCTCGCCCTCGGGGGGGTTTAGCACTGAAGCTTTCTTT. Amino acid sequence: CASSSPSGGFSTEAFF. The V and J genes are TRBV5-1 and TRBJ1-1, with D possibly being TRBD1 (5 bases). Germline loops: CDR1 SGHRS, CDR2 YFSETQ. The V end was cut by 3 bases, the J end by 4 bases, with 19 bases between. The CDR3 has 16 residues.

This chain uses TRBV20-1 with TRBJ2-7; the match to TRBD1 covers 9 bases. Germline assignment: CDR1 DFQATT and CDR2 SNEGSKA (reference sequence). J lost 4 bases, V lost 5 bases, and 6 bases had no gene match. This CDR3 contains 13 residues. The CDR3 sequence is CSALGQGSYEQYF. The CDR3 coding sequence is TGCAGTGCTTTAGGACAGGGGAGTTACGAGCAGTACTTC.

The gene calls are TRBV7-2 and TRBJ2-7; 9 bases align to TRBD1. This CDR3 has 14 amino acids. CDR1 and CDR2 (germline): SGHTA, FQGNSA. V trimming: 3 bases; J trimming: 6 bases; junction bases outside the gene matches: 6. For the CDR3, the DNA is TGTGCCAGCAGCTTGGGTACAGGGGGCCTCGAGCAGTACTTC. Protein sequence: CASSLGTGGLEQYF.

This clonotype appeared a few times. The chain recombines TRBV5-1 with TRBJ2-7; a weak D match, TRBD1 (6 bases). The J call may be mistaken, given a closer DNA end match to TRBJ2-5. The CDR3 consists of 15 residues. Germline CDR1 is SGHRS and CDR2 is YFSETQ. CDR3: CASSLAAGAAATQYF. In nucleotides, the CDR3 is TGCGCCAGCAGCTTGGCGGCAGGGGCCGCGGCGACCCAGTACTTC.

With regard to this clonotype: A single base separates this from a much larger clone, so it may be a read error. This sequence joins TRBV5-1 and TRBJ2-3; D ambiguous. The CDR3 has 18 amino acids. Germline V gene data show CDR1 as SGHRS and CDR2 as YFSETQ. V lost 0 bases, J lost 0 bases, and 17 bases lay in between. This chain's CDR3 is CASSLDPGSHPSTDTQYF. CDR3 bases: TGCGCCAGCAGCTTGGACCCAGGCTCGCATCCTAGCACAGATACGCAGTATTTT.

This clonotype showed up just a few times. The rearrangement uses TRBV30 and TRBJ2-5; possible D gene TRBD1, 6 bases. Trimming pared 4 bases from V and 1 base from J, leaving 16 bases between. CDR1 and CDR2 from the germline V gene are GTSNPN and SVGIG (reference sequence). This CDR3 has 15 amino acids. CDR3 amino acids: CAWKADRYSQETQYF. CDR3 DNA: TGTGCCTGGAAAGCGGACAGATACTCCCAAGAGACCCAGTACTTC.

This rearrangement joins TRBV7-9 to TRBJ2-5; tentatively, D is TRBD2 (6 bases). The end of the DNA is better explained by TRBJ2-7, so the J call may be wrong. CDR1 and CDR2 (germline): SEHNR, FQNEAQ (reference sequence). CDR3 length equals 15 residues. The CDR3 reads CASSSPDGRSGEQYF. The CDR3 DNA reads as TGTGCCAGCAGCTCCCCCGACGGGAGATCTGGCGAGCAGTACTTC.